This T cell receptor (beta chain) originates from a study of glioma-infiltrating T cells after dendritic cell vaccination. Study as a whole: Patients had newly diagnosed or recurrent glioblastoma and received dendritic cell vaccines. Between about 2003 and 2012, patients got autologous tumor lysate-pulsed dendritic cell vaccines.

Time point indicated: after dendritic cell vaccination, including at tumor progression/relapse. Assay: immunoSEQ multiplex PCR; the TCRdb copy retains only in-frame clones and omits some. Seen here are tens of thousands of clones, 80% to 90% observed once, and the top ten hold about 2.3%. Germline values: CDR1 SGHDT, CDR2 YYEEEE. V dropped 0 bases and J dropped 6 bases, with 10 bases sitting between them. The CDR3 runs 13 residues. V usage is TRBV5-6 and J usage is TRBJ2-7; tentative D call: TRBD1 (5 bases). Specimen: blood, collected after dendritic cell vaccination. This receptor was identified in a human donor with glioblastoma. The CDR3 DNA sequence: TGTGCCAGCAGCTTGGGATTCAGGGTCGAGCAGTACTTC. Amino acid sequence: CASSLGFRVEQYF.